A single sample is the source of the 2 T cell receptor beta chains below, sequenced in a study of T cell responses to AZD1222 COVID-19 vaccine. Only in-frame clones appear in the TCRdb table, and some are missing; sequencing was by immunoSEQ multiplex PCR. The repertoire has about 82,000 clones, under 90% of them found once; the top ten carry under 1.5%. Sequenced here: peripheral blood, sampled 28 days after the second AZD1222 dose. The receptors originated from an adult who received the AZD1222 COVID-19 vaccine.

The rearrangement uses TRBV6-2 or TRBV6-3 and TRBJ1-1; D gene uncertain. Germline loops: CDR1 MNHEY, CDR2 SVGEGT. Trimming took 2 bases from V and 4 from J, leaving 8 bases between them. The CDR3 runs to 13 residues. CDR3 in amino acids: CASSYPGPTEAFF. The CDR3 bases are TGTGCCAGCAGTTACCCAGGCCCCACTGAAGCTTTCTTT.

The CDR3 protein is CASSEVLAGGGELFF. The CDR3 coding sequence is TGTGCCAGCAGTGAAGTGTTGGCGGGAGGCGGGGAGCTGTTTTTT. This chain joins TRBV2 and TRBJ2-2; 8 bases are a match to TRBD2. The CDR3 consists of 15 residues. The V segment lost 1 base and the J segment 7 bases; nucleotides outside the gene matches: 5. CDR1 and CDR2 (germline): SNHLY, FYNNEI.